Shown below are 17 T cell receptor beta chains from a single sample sequenced in a study of T-cell reconstitution after alpha-beta-depleted transplantation in children (dated by TCRdb to the mid-2010s). The treatment or condition label, read with the paper, signifies: allogeneic hematopoietic cell transplantation with graft depleted of TCRalphabeta T cells and CD19 B cells. Library construction relied on PCR. The sequencing machine was an Illumina HiSeq 2500. TCR library preparation used molecular barcoding, with unique molecular identifiers applied to normalize quantification of the TCRbeta repertoire. In-frame beta chains were kept once TCRdb had trimmed the public reads at Q25 with fastp and called clones with MiXCR. Rows are combined by CDR3 protein, so each entry shows the most common genes and DNA. The sample table holds 450,000 to 600,000 distinct CDR3 sequences, of which over 10% were seen once. About 2% of the sample rests with the top ten.

This specimen was PBMCs, mostly from graft donor cells, taken 360 days after TCRalphabeta/CD19-depleted stem cell transplant. Receptors originate from a male patient aged 5 to 17 who had a stem cell transplant for acute myeloid leukemia, so the T cells may come from the graft donor.

V gene TRBV7-3 combines with J gene TRBJ2-3; 10 positions match TRBD1. This CDR3 region has 14 residues. V dropped 4 bases and J dropped 4; count of bases not matched to a gene: 2. Germline V CDR1 and CDR2: SGHTA, FQGTGA. CDR3 in amino acids: CASSYGQGADTQYF. The CDR3 DNA reads as TGTGCCAGCAGCTACGGACAGGGGGCAGATACGCAGTATTTT. Combining the CDR3 with reference TRBV7-3 and TRBJ2-3 gives the whole variable domain GAGVSQTPSNKVTEKGKYVELRCDPISGHTALYWYRQSLGQGPEFLIYFQGTGAADDSGLPNDRFFAVRPEGSVSTLKIQRTERGDSAVYLCASSYGQGADTQYFGPGTRLTVL.

Many counts were recorded for this clonotype. The genes are TRBV5-1 and TRBJ2-1; D is perhaps TRBD2 (7 bases). Trimming shortened V by 6 bases and J by 2 bases, and 15 bases separated the two germline ends. Germline CDR1 reads SGHRS; CDR2 reads YFSETQ. This CDR3 is built from 15 residues. The DNA for the CDR3 is TGCGCCAGCAAGGATTCCGGGGGGCCCTACAATGAGCAGTTCTTC. Translated, it gives CASKDSGGPYNEQFF.

This rearrangement joins TRBV18 to TRBJ2-6, with 8 bases identical to TRBD1. This CDR3 contains 18 residues. V lost 1 base and J lost 0; bases outside the gene matches: 5. From germline, CDR1 is KGHSH and CDR2 LQKENI. CDR3 loop: CASSPRGQGNSGANVLTF. In nucleotides, the CDR3 is TGTGCCAGCTCACCACGCGGACAGGGAAACTCTGGGGCCAACGTCCTGACTTTC.

The table lists this clonotype with many counts. This rearrangement joins TRBV29-1 to TRBJ2-7; no clear D gene. From germline, CDR1 is SQVTM and CDR2 ANQGSEA. V was pared by 5 bases and J by 6 bases, with 17 bases between. This CDR3 has 13 residues. This CDR3 reads CSVIPHGPIEQYF. Here the CDR3 DNA reads TGCAGCGTTATCCCACATGGGCCCATCGAGCAGTACTTC.

This clonotype was observed a handful of times. The chain joins TRBV5-1 to TRBJ2-1, with TRBD1 identical over 10 bases. V lost 7 bases, J lost 2 bases, and 6 bases stayed unmatched. The CDR3 runs 15 residues. Per the germline V gene, CDR1 is SGHRS and CDR2 is YFSETQ. Written as DNA, the CDR3 is TGCGCCAGCTTCCCCGGGACAGGGGCCTACAATGAGCAGTTCTTC. Translation gives CASFPGTGAYNEQFF.

V usage is TRBV29-1 and J usage is TRBJ2-3; D is unresolved. The V end lost 6 bases, the J end lost 2 bases, and 6 bases lay between the germline ends. Per germline, CDR1 SQVTM and CDR2 ANQGSEA. This CDR3 is 11 amino acids long. The CDR3 loop reads CSVSLTDTQYF. The CDR3 DNA sequence: TGCAGCGTGTCCCTCACAGATACGCAGTATTTT.

This clonotype was observed a handful of times. The V call is TRBV7-3, the J call TRBJ2-1; 9 bases match TRBD2. Germline CDR1 reads SGHTA; CDR2 reads FQGTGA. V lost 5 bases to trimming and J lost 5 bases; unmatched junction nucleotides: 1. This CDR3 comprises 13 residues. Here the CDR3 reads CASSGTSHNEQFF. The DNA for the CDR3 is TGTGCCAGCAGCGGGACTAGCCACAATGAGCAGTTCTTC.

J is TRBJ2-4 and V is TRBV7-2, with D possibly matching TRBD1 (6 bases). Germline lookup yields CDR1 SGHTA and CDR2 FQGNSA. The CDR3 totals 15 residues. V gave up 4 bases and J gave up 7 bases, with 17 bases separating them. The CDR3 is CASSSQIVGHNIQYF. In DNA form, the CDR3 reads TGTGCCAGCAGCTCCCAGATAGTGGGACATAACATTCAGTACTTC.

This clonotype came up a few times. The chain recombines TRBV9 with TRBJ2-5, with D perhaps TRBD2 (5 bases). Germline V gene sequence: CDR1 SGDLS, CDR2 YYNGEE. This CDR3 has 14 amino acids. Trimming left V 4 bases short and J 0 bases short, with 10 bases between. CDR3 loop: CASSPGLNQETQYF. DNA of the CDR3: TGTGCCAGCAGCCCTGGACTGAACCAAGAGACCCAGTACTTC.

This clonotype was counted at least ten times. V gene TRBV12-3 or TRBV12-4 combines with J gene TRBJ2-1; no definite D call. V lost 1 base, J lost 12 bases, and 13 bases lay in between. CDR3 length: 13 amino acids. CDR3 DNA: TGTGCCAGCAGTTTAGGGACCGTAATAGGGCAGTTCTTC. Its protein is CASSLGTVIGQFF.

V and J are TRBV25-1 and TRBJ1-1; D is unclear. The germline gives CDR1 MGHDK, CDR2 SYGVNS. Trimming removed 3 bases at V and 4 bases at J, with 12 bases between. CDR3 length: 14 amino acids. CDR3 sequence reads: CASSERMATTEAFF. CDR3 DNA sequence: TGTGCCAGCAGTGAGAGGATGGCTACCACTGAAGCTTTCTTT.

This clonotype has just a few counts. The J gene is TRBJ2-7, the V gene TRBV5-1; TRBD1 matches 7 bases. The CDR3 loop spans 16 amino acids. The germline gives CDR1 SGHRS, CDR2 YFSETQ. V trimming: 0 bases; J trimming: 6 bases; junction bases outside the gene matches: 12. Here the CDR3 reads CASSLASGTDTSEQYF. The DNA of the CDR3 is TGCGCCAGCAGCTTGGCATCCGGGACAGATACGTCCGAGCAGTACTTC.

This clonotype has more than one count but fewer than ten. The V call is TRBV11-2, the J call TRBJ2-5; 9 bases match TRBD2. The CDR3 sequence is 14 residues long. The V and J ends lost 4 bases and 1 base, in that order; junction bases with no gene match: 1. Per germline, CDR1 SGHAT and CDR2 FQNNGV. CDR3 nucleotides: TGTGCCAGCAGCTCTAGCGGGGTCCAAGAGACCCAGTACTTC. It translates to CASSSSGVQETQYF.

This clonotype was counted between two and nine times. The chain links TRBV5-1 to TRBJ2-1; unclear D gene. The germline V gene encodes CDR1 SGHRS and CDR2 YFSETQ. The CDR3 sequence is 11 residues long. V was pared by 0 bases and J by 13 bases, with 8 bases between. The CDR3 protein is CASSLGLDQFF. The CDR3 DNA reads TGCGCCAGCAGCTTGGGCCTTGATCAGTTCTTC.

This clonotype was found a few times. J is TRBJ2-7 and V is TRBV11-2, with 13 bases that match TRBD2. Losses at the gene ends were 5 bases for V and 3 bases for J; bases not matched to a gene: 16. The V gene's germline CDR1 is SGHAT and CDR2 FQNNGV. CDR3 size: 19 residues. The CDR3 DNA follows: TGTGCCAGCAGCCCGGGACTAGCGGGATGGGCCTTAACTCTCTACGAGCAGTACTTC. It is translated as CASSPGLAGWALTLYEQYF.

This clonotype was seen at least ten times. The V gene is TRBV11-2, the J gene TRBJ2-5; maybe TRBD2 (6 bases). The CDR3 consists of 16 residues. V lost 2 bases and J 10 bases, leaving 23 bases between the germline ends. Germline assignment: CDR1 SGHAT and CDR2 FQNNGV. The CDR3 loop is CASSLLPGTQPRDQYF. CDR3 DNA sequence: TGTGCCAGCAGCTTATTGCCAGGGACTCAGCCAAGAGACCAGTACTTC. Full variable domain (outside the CDR3, taken from reference TRBV11-2 and TRBJ2-5): EAGVAQSPRYKIIEKRQSVAFWCNPISGHATLYWYQQILGQGPKLLIQFQNNGVVDDSQLPKDRFSAERLKGVDSTLKIQPAKLEDSAVYLCASSLLPGTQPRDQYFGPGTRLLVL.

The chain couples TRBV7-2 to TRBJ2-5; 11 bases are shared with TRBD1. Germline V gene data show CDR1 as SGHTA and CDR2 as FQGNSA. V gave up 7 bases and J gave up 5 bases; unmatched junction bases: 9. The CDR3 sequence is 15 residues long. CDR3 coding DNA: TGTGCCAGCAACTTCCCGGGGACAGGGGGGGAGACCCAGTACTTC. As protein: CASNFPGTGGETQYF.